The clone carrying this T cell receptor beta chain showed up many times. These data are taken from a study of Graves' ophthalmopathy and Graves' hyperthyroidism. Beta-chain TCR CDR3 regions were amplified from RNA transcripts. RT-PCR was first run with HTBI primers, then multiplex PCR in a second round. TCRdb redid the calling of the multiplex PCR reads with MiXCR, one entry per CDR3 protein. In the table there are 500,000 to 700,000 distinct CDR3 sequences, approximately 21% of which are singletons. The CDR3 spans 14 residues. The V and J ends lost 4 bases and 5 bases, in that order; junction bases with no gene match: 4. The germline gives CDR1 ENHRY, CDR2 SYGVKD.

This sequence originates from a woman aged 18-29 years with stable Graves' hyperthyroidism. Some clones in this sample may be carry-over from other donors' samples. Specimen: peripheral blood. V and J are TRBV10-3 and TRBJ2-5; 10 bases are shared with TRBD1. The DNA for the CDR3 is TGTGCCATCAGTGCCGGGACAGGGGCCGAGACCCAGTACTTC. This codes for CAISAGTGAETQYF.